Listed here are 18 T cell receptor beta chains from one sample, sequenced in a study of T-cell reconstitution after alpha-beta-depleted transplantation in children. The library targeted TCRbeta and was prepared with unique molecular identifiers. MiXCR was run by TCRdb on the PCR reads, yielding one entry per CDR3 protein. The sample holds about 240,000 distinct CDR3 sequences, around 25% seen once. The sample here was PBMCs, taken before TCRalphabeta/CD19-depleted stem cell transplant. These receptors originate from a girl between 2 and 10 years old with Fanconi anemia, due to receive a stem cell transplant.

This clonotype appeared a few times. The chain couples TRBV6-1 to TRBJ2-7; either TRBD1 or TRBD2 may fit D (6 bases each). The CDR3 has 13 amino acids. The V gene's germline CDR1 is MNHNS and CDR2 SASEGT. Between the trimmed V and J ends, which lost 8 bases and 13 bases, there was a span of 24 bases. CDR3 protein: CASGNSRGLGEYF. In DNA form, the CDR3 reads TGTGCCAGCGGCAACAGCAGGGGACTTGGGGAATACTTC.

This chain links TRBV29-1 with TRBJ2-3; TRBD2 agrees at 8 bases. With 3 bases clipped from V and 0 bases from J, the junction kept 2 bases outside the gene matches. This CDR3 spans 14 amino acids. The germline V gene encodes CDR1 SQVTM and CDR2 ANQGSEA. The CDR3 protein is CSVDSSGSTDTQYF. For the CDR3, the DNA is TGCAGCGTTGATTCTAGCGGGAGCACAGATACGCAGTATTTT.

This clonotype showed up many times. V and J are TRBV20-1 and TRBJ1-5; D gene uncertain. Trimming took 7 bases from V and 4 from J, leaving 17 bases between them. CDR1 DFQATT and CDR2 SNEGSKA come from the germline V gene (reference sequence). This CDR3 contains 14 residues. CDR3: CSGLVLTANQPQHF. DNA of the CDR3: TGCAGTGGATTGGTCCTCACGGCTAATCAGCCCCAGCATTTT.

This clonotype has ten or more counts. J is TRBJ2-3 and V is TRBV7-2; D tentatively fits TRBD1 or TRBD2 (6 bases each). Trimming removed 3 bases at V and 4 bases at J, with 11 bases between. Germline assignment: CDR1 SGHTA and CDR2 FQGNSA. The CDR3 runs 14 residues. DNA of the CDR3: TGTGCCAGCAGCTTTGGGGGCGGGGCAGATACGCAGTATTTT. Translating it yields CASSFGGGADTQYF.

The chain employs TRBV6-5 and TRBJ1-1; the match to TRBD1 covers 7 bases. V lost 3 bases and J lost 5; bases outside the gene matches: 6. The CDR3 runs to 14 residues. CDR1 and CDR2 from the germline V gene are MNHEY and SVGAGI. The CDR3 DNA reads as TGTGCCAGCAGTTATCAAGGCAGGGGGACTGAAGCTTTCTTT. This gives the protein CASSYQGRGTEAFF.

The rearrangement joins TRBV7-3 to TRBJ2-1, with TRBD2 matching over 7 bases. Losses at the gene ends were 1 base for V and 5 bases for J; bases not matched to a gene: 14. The CDR3 sequence is 18 residues long. CDR1 is SGHTA, CDR2 FQGTGA, per germline. The CDR3 here is CASSLRVGTTHSHNEQFF. The CDR3, as DNA: TGTGCCAGCAGCTTAAGAGTTGGGACTACTCATTCTCACAATGAGCAGTTCTTC.

There are many counts of this clonotype. This chain connects TRBV20-1 to TRBJ2-7; D is perhaps TRBD2 (5 bases). The CDR3 covers 12 residues. Germline V gene lookup returns CDR1 DFQATT and CDR2 SNEGSKA (reference sequence). V lost 6 bases, J lost 2 bases, and 11 bases lay in between. CDR3 coding DNA: TGCAGTGCCGGGAAGGACGCCTACGAGCAGTACTTC. This encodes CSAGKDAYEQYF.

In this sample, this clonotype turned up many times. V is TRBV5-1 and J is TRBJ1-6, with D uncertain. V lost 0 bases, J lost 3 bases, and 7 bases lay in between. The CDR3 length is 15 residues. CDR1 and CDR2 (germline): SGHRS, YFSETQ. The CDR3 protein is CASSLEASYNSPLHF. CDR3 sequence (DNA): TGCGCCAGCAGCTTGGAGGCCAGCTATAATTCACCCCTCCACTTT.

V is TRBV15 and J is TRBJ2-5, with 10 nucleotides matching TRBD2. V was pared by 6 bases and J by 2 bases, with 9 bases of the junction left unmatched. The CDR3 extends over 16 amino acids. CDR1 and CDR2 from the germline V gene are LNHNV and YYDKDF (reference sequence). The CDR3 is CATSIGLADPQETQYF. CDR3 DNA: TGTGCCACCAGTATAGGACTAGCGGACCCGCAAGAGACCCAGTACTTC.

This sequence joins TRBV29-1 and TRBJ2-3, with 9 bases that match TRBD1. Germline CDR1 and CDR2: SQVTM and ANQGSEA. This CDR3 region has 15 residues. The V and J ends lost 7 bases and 2 bases, in that order; junction bases with no gene match: 10. CDR3 nucleotide sequence: TGCAGCGCCCCCACCGGGACAGGGAACACAGATACGCAGTATTTT. Translating gives CSAPTGTGNTDTQYF.

This clonotype was recorded many times. This rearrangement joins TRBV12-3 or TRBV12-4 to TRBJ2-3; unclear D gene. The V gene lost 6 bases and the J gene lost 3 bases, with 13 bases spanning the gap. The CDR3 extends over 14 amino acids. CDR3 coding DNA: TGTGCCAGCAGCCTTACGCCCGGAACAGATACGCAGTATTTT. This codes for CASSLTPGTDTQYF.

This clonotype appeared a few times. The chain employs TRBV7-2 and TRBJ2-7; 10 nucleotides match TRBD2. This CDR3 comprises 15 residues. Per the germline V gene, CDR1 is SGHTA and CDR2 is FQGNSA. V was clipped by 1 base and J by 3 bases; unmatched bases: 3. CDR3 sequence (DNA): TGTGCCAGCAGCTTAGGACTAGCGGGCTACTACGAGCAGTACTTC. Residues: CASSLGLAGYYEQYF.

This clonotype showed up many times. The chain recombines TRBV6-5 with TRBJ2-5; 7 nucleotides agree with TRBD2. Trimming took 10 bases from V and 2 from J; bases not matched to a gene: 4. This CDR3 spans 12 amino acids. Per germline, CDR1 MNHEY and CDR2 SVGAGI. The CDR3 loop reads CATWGGQETQYF. In DNA form, the CDR3 reads TGTGCCACCTGGGGAGGGCAAGAGACCCAGTACTTC.

This clonotype has a count of ten or more. V is TRBV10-3 and J is TRBJ2-1; D ambiguous. Germline V gene data show CDR1 as ENHRY and CDR2 as SYGVKD. The CDR3 runs 14 residues. Trimming left V 2 bases short and J 0 bases short, with 5 bases between. Here the CDR3 DNA reads TGTGCCATCAGTGAGGAGAGCTCCTACAATGAGCAGTTCTTC. This sequence encodes CAISEESSYNEQFF.

Written as DNA, the CDR3 is TGTGCCAGCAGCGTGGGACAGGGCAACGTCCTGACTTTC. This gives the protein CASSVGQGNVLTF. The chain combines TRBV7-3 with TRBJ2-6, with 9 nucleotides matching TRBD1. The CDR3 covers 13 residues. The J segment lost 9 bases and the V segment lost 5 bases, leaving 2 bases of the junction unmatched. Germline CDR1 is SGHTA and CDR2 is FQGTGA.

The chain links TRBV5-1 to TRBJ2-7, with 13 bases fitting TRBD2. The CDR3 is 14 residues long. Trimming at V came to 2 bases and at J to 9 bases, leaving 5 bases not matched to a gene. In germline, CDR1 is SGHRS, CDR2 YFSETQ. The CDR3 nucleotides are TGCGCCAGCAGCTTAGAGGGACTAGCGGGATTGCAGTACTTC. Residues: CASSLEGLAGLQYF.

This clonotype was detected a few times. A much larger clone lies one base from this, so it may be a read error. This CDR3 is missing its conserved last phenylalanine or tryptophan, likely due to a read error. V usage is TRBV20-1 and J usage is TRBJ1-1, with 7 bases identical to TRBD1. With 0 bases clipped from V and 3 bases from J, the junction kept 7 bases outside the gene matches. Germline CDR1 is DFQATT and CDR2 is SNEGSKA (reference sequence). This CDR3 is 15 amino acids long. Here the CDR3 DNA reads TGCAGTGCTAGAGAAGGGACAGCTGGGGACACTGAAGCTTTCTAT. Its protein is CSAREGTAGDTEAFY.

A few counts support this clonotype. CDR3 loop: CSVGDRVQETQYF. DNA of the CDR3: TGCAGCGTCGGGGACAGGGTCCAAGAGACCCAGTACTTC. The genes are TRBV29-1 and TRBJ2-5, with TRBD1 matching over 9 bases. The germline CDR1 and CDR2 sequences are SQVTM and ANQGSEA. V shed 6 bases, J shed 1 base, and the junction held 3 bases outside the gene matches. The CDR3 has 13 residues.